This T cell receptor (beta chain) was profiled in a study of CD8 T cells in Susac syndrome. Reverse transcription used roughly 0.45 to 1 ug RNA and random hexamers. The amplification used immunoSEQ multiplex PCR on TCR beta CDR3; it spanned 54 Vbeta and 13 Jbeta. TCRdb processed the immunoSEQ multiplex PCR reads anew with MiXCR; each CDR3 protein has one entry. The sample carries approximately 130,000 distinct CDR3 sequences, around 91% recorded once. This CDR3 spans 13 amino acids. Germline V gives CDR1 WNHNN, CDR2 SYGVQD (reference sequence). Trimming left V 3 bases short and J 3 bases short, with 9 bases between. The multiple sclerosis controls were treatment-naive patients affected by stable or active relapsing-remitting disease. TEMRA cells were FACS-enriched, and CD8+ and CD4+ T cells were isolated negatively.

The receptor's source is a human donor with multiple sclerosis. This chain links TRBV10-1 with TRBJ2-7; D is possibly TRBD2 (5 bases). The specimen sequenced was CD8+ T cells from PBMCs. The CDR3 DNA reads TGCGCCAGCAGTGAAGGGAGCGTCTACGAGCAGTACTTC. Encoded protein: CASSEGSVYEQYF.